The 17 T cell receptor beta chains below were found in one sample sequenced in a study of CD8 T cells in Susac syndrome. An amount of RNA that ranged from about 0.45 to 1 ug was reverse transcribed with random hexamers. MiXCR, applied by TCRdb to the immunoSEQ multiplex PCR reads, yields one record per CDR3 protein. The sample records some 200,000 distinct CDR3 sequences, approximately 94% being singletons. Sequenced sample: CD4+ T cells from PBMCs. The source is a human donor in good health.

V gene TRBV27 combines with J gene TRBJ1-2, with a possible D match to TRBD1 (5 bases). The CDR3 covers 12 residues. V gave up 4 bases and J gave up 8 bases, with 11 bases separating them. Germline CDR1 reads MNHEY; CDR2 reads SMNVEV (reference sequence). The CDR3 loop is CASSSRGIGYTF. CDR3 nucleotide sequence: TGTGCCAGCAGTTCGAGGGGTATCGGCTACACCTTC.

The chain's CDR3 is CSADREPMNTEAFF. The CDR3 DNA is TGCAGCGCTGACAGGGAACCAATGAACACTGAAGCTTTCTTT. V and J are TRBV29-1 and TRBJ1-1; TRBD1 matches at 7 bases. J was trimmed by 0 bases and V by 7 bases; bases with no gene match: 8. The CDR3 consists of 14 residues. Germline lookup yields CDR1 SQVTM and CDR2 ANQGSEA.

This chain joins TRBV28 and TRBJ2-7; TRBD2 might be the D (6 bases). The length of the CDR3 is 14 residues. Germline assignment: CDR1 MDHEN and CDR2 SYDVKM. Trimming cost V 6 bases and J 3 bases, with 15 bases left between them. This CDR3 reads CASSPLGAGYEQYF. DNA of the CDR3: TGTGCCAGCAGCCCCCTGGGAGCGGGCTACGAGCAGTACTTC.

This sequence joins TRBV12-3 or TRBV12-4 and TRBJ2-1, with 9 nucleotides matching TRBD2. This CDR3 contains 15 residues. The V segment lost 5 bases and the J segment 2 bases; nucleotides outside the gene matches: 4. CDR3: CASSPASGTYNEQFF. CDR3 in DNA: TGTGCCAGCAGTCCTGCTAGCGGGACCTACAATGAGCAGTTCTTC.

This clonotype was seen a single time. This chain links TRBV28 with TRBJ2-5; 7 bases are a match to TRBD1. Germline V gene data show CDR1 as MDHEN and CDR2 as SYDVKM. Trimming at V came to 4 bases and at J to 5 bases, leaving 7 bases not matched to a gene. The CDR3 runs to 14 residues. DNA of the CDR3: TGTGCCAGCAGTTCCCGACAGGGTGGGGAGACCCAGTACTTC. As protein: CASSSRQGGETQYF.

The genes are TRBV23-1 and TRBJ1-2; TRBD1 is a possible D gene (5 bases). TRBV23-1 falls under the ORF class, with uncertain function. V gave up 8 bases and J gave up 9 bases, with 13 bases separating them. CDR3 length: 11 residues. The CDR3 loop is CASPDSDCYTF. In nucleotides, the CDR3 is TGCGCCAGCCCTGACAGTGACTGCTACACCTTC.

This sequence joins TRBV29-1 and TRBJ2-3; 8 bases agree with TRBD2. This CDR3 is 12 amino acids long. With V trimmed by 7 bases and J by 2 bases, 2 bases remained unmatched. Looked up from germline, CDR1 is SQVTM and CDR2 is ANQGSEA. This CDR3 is CSAGLATDTQYF. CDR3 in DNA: TGCAGCGCTGGACTAGCCACAGATACGCAGTATTTT.

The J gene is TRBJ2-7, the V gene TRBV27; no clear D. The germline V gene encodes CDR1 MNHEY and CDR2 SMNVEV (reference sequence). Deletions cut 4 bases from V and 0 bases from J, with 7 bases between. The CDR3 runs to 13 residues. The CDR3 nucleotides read TGTGCCAGCAGTTATCGGAACTCCTACGAGCAGTACTTC. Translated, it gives CASSYRNSYEQYF.

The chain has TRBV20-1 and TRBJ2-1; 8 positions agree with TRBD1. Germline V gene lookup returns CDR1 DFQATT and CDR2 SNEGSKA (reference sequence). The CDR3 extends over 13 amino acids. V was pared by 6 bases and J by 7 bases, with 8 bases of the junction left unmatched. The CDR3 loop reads CSAQTGVGNEQFF. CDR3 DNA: TGCAGTGCGCAGACAGGGGTCGGTAATGAGCAGTTCTTC.

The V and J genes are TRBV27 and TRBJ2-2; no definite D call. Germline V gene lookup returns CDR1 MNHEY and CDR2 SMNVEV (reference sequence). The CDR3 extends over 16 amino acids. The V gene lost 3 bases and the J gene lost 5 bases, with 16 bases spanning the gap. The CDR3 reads CASSFPTSIGTGELFF. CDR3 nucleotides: TGTGCCAGCAGTTTTCCGACTTCAATCGGGACCGGGGAGCTGTTTTTT.

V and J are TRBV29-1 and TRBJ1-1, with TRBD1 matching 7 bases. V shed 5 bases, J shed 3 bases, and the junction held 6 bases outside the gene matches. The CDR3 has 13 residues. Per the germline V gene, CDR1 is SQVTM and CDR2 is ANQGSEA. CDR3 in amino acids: CSVWGQKYTEAFF. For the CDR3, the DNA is TGCAGCGTTTGGGGACAGAAGTACACTGAAGCTTTCTTT.

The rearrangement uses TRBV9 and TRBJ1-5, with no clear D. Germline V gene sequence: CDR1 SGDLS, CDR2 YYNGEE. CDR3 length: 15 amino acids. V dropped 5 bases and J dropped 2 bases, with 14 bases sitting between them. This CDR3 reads CASSLLDGGNQPQHF. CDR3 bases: TGTGCCAGCAGTCTCCTGGACGGAGGCAATCAGCCCCAGCATTTT. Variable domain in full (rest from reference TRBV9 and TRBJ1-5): DSGVTQTPKHLITATGQRVTLRCSPRSGDLSVYWYQQSLDQGLQFLIQYYNGEERAKGNILERFSAQQFPDLHSELNLSSLELGDSALYFCASSLLDGGNQPQHFGDGTRLSIL.

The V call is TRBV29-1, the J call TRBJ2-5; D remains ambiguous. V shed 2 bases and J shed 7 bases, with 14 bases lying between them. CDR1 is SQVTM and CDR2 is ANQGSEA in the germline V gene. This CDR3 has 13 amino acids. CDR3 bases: TGCAGCGTTGAACACGGCCACCATGGGACCCAGTACTTC. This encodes CSVEHGHHGTQYF. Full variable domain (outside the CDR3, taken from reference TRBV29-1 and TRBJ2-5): SAVISQKPSRDICQRGTSLTIQCQVDSQVTMMFWYRQQPGQSLTLIATANQGSEATYESGFVIDKFPISRPNLTFSTLTVSNMSPEDSSIYLCSVEHGHHGTQYFGPGTRLLVL.

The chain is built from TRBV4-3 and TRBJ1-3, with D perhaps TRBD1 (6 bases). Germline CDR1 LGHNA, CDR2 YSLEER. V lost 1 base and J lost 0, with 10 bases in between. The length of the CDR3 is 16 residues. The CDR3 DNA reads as TGCGCCAGCAGCCAAGTAACAGGGAGCTCTGGAAACACCATATATTTT. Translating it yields CASSQVTGSSGNTIYF.

This CDR3 reads CASSQEAVGKNIQYF. The CDR3 DNA is TGTGCCAGCAGCCAAGAAGCGGTGGGCAAAAACATTCAGTACTTC. This chain joins TRBV4-2 and TRBJ2-4; tentative D call: TRBD2 (5 bases). V shed 0 bases and J shed 3 bases, with 9 bases lying between them. From germline, CDR1 is LGHNA and CDR2 YNFKEQ. There are 15 residues in the CDR3.

CDR3: CASSLRTGVGDEQFF. The CDR3, as DNA: TGTGCCAGCAGCTTAAGGACAGGGGTTGGAGATGAGCAGTTCTTC. The rearrangement links TRBV7-2 to TRBJ2-1; TRBD1 matches at 9 bases. V was pared by 2 bases and J by 8 bases, with 7 bases of the junction left unmatched. Per germline, CDR1 SGHTA and CDR2 FQGNSA. The CDR3 loop spans 15 amino acids.

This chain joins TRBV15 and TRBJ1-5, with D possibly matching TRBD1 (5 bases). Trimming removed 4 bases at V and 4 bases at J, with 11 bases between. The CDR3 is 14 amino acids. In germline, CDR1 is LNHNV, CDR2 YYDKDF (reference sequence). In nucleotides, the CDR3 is TGTGCCACCAGCAACCCCCCAGGGAATCAGCCCCAGCATTTT. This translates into CATSNPPGNQPQHF. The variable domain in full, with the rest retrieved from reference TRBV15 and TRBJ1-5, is DAMVIQNPRYQVTQFGKPVTLSCSQTLNHNVMYWYQQKSSQAPKLLFHYYDKDFNNEADTPDNFQSRRPNTSFCFLDIRSPGLGDTAMYLCATSNPPGNQPQHFGDGTRLSIL.